These 12 T cell receptor beta chains share one sample of origin, sequenced in a study of beta chain features in type 1 diabetes. Study-level findings and limits: Shorter TCRB CDR3s, moderately but significantly so, marked every one of the four CD4+ subsets in Type 1 diabetes patients.

Their antigens remain unidentified. As every portion of the isolated RNA was reverse transcribed, the sequencing read expressed TCRB transcripts. Method: immunoSEQ multiplex PCR; TCRdb's copy keeps in-frame clones and lacks some. In the table there are 200,000 to 250,000 clones, roughly 16% of which are singletons. Sequencing input: naive CD4+ T cells from blood. These receptors all come from a man between 25 and 39 years old with type 1 diabetes.

The V and J genes are TRBV30 and TRBJ2-7; a possible D gene is TRBD1 (6 bases). This CDR3 comprises 13 residues. V lost 5 bases, J lost 1 base, and 12 bases lay in between. The germline CDR1 and CDR2 sequences are GTSNPN and SVGIG (reference sequence). The CDR3 spells CAWCRTASYEQYF. Written as DNA, the CDR3 is TGTGCCTGGTGCCGGACAGCATCCTACGAGCAGTACTTC.

V gene TRBV7-7 combines with J gene TRBJ2-5, with 7 bases that match TRBD2. CDR1 SSHAT and CDR2 FNYEAQ come from the germline V gene (reference sequence). The CDR3 has 15 amino acids. Trimming cost V 3 bases and J 2 bases; bases outside gene matches: 6. The chain's CDR3 is CASSLGGTSQETQYF. For the CDR3, the DNA is TGTGCCAGCAGCTTGGGAGGGACGTCTCAAGAGACCCAGTACTTC.

This clone was seen more than once but under ten times. The chain couples TRBV7-7 to TRBJ2-2; 7 bases are a match to TRBD2. Germline loops: CDR1 SSHAT, CDR2 FNYEAQ (reference sequence). This CDR3 contains 15 residues. The V and J ends lost 0 bases and 4 bases, in that order; junction bases with no gene match: 2. The CDR3 here is CASSLAGGRTGELFF. The CDR3 DNA follows: TGTGCCAGCAGCTTAGCGGGAGGGCGCACCGGGGAGCTGTTTTTT.

The chain is built from TRBV30 and TRBJ2-5, with D possibly being TRBD1 (5 bases). Trimming pared 5 bases from V and 5 bases from J, leaving 15 bases between. The germline V gene has CDR1 GTSNPN and CDR2 SVGIG (reference sequence). CDR3 length: 13 amino acids. The CDR3 sequence is CAWESTSGETQYF. The CDR3 DNA is TGTGCCTGGGAATCGACTTCAGGGGAGACCCAGTACTTC.

The chain uses TRBV9 and TRBJ1-2; 8 nucleotides match TRBD1. The J segment lost 6 bases and the V segment lost 0 bases, leaving 10 bases of the junction unmatched. This CDR3 comprises 16 residues. Germline-derived CDR1 and CDR2 are SGDLS and YYNGEE. The CDR3 loop reads CASSVATGQGANGYTF. CDR3 coding DNA: TGTGCCAGCAGCGTAGCTACAGGGCAGGGGGCAAATGGCTACACCTTC. The variable domain in full, completed from reference TRBV9 and TRBJ1-2, reads DSGVTQTPKHLITATGQRVTLRCSPRSGDLSVYWYQQSLDQGLQFLIQYYNGEERAKGNILERFSAQQFPDLHSELNLSSLELGDSALYFCASSVATGQGANGYTFGSGTRLTVV.

CDR3: CSVETVLTDTQYF. DNA for the CDR3: TGCAGCGTTGAAACGGTCCTCACAGATACGCAGTATTTT. The chain links TRBV29-1 to TRBJ2-3; D remains unclear. Looked up from germline, CDR1 is SQVTM and CDR2 is ANQGSEA. Trimming shortened V by 2 bases and J by 2 bases, and 8 bases separated the two germline ends. The length of the CDR3 is 13 residues.

This clone was found a few times. The CDR3 DNA follows: TGCGCCAGCAGCTCAGGGACCCTGCAATCCACAGATACGCAGTATTTT. Its translation: CASSSGTLQSTDTQYF. The genes are TRBV5-1 and TRBJ2-3, with D perhaps given as TRBD1 or TRBD2 (5 bases each). The CDR3 is made up of 16 amino acids. Germline V gene lookup returns CDR1 SGHRS and CDR2 YFSETQ. V was pared by 3 bases and J by 2 bases, with 16 bases between.

V is TRBV30 and J is TRBJ2-7, with D unclear. CDR3 size: 11 residues. CDR1 GTSNPN and CDR2 SVGIG come from the germline V gene (reference sequence). With 3 bases removed from V and 9 bases from J, the gap between germline ends came to 12 bases. CDR3 amino acids: CAWRDFGWQYF. CDR3 nucleotides: TGTGCCTGGAGGGATTTTGGATGGCAGTACTTC. Full variable domain (outside the CDR3, taken from reference TRBV30 and TRBJ2-7): SQTIHQWPATLVQPVGSPLSLECTVEGTSNPNLYWYRQAAGRGLQLLFYSVGIGQISSEVPQNLSASRPQDRQFILSSKKLLLSDSGFYLCAWRDFGWQYFGPGTRLTVT.

The chain is built from TRBV9 and TRBJ2-3; D is unclear. The CDR3 loop spans 14 amino acids. Germline V gives CDR1 SGDLS, CDR2 YYNGEE. The V end lost 7 bases, the J end lost 6 bases, and 18 bases lay between the germline ends. CDR3 amino acids: CASGMSSTGDTQYF. The CDR3 coding sequence is TGTGCCAGCGGGATGAGCAGTACTGGGGATACGCAGTATTTT.

This clone was counted only a few times. J is TRBJ2-7 and V is TRBV4-1, with a possible D match to TRBD2 (5 bases). From germline, CDR1 is MGHRA and CDR2 YSYEKL. The V gene lost 3 bases and the J gene lost 0 bases, with 12 bases spanning the gap. This CDR3 is 15 amino acids long. CDR3 in amino acids: CASSQLFSDSYEQYF. Written as DNA, the CDR3 is TGCGCCAGCAGCCAGCTATTTAGCGACTCCTACGAGCAGTACTTC.

This clone occurred a few times. The chain links TRBV6-5 to TRBJ2-7; D is perhaps TRBD1 or TRBD2 (5 bases each). This CDR3 contains 15 residues. Deletions cut 6 bases from V and 2 bases from J, with 17 bases between. In germline, CDR1 is MNHEY, CDR2 SVGAGI. CDR3 sequence reads: CASSRTRDGAYEQYF. DNA of the CDR3: TGTGCCAGCAGCCGAACTCGGGACGGAGCCTACGAGCAGTACTTC.

The table lists this clone with a few counts. The chain has TRBV29-1 and TRBJ2-5; 8 nucleotides align to TRBD1. CDR3 length: 15 amino acids. The junction had 12 bases not matched to a gene; V was cut back by 7 bases and J by 2 bases. Germline lookup yields CDR1 SQVTM and CDR2 ANQGSEA. The CDR3 nucleotides read TGCAGCGCTAAGAGGGCTCGGACAGGGCAAGAGACCCAGTACTTC. Protein: CSAKRARTGQETQYF.